The 27 T cell receptor beta chains below come from one sample, sequenced in a study of T cells in women clearing cervical HPV infection. Data came from immunoSEQ multiplex PCR; TCRdb stores just in-frame clones and leaves some out. Its table records under 45,000 clones. The specimen was blood buffy coat. The receptors were gathered from a woman aged 18 to 75 with a cervical HPV16 infection that either progressed to CIN3+ or cleared (not recorded which).

Points on this clone: Germline is not matched at one junction end, which may reflect a read error. The read finishes 3 residues shy of the CDR3 end, and the germline J gene is used to complete it. This chain uses TRBV7-7 with TRBJ2-3; 10 bases map to TRBD2. This CDR3 contains 15 residues. The germline V gene has CDR1 SSHAT and CDR2 FNYEAQ (reference sequence). CDR3 DNA, as far as it was read: TGTGCCAGCAGCATAGCGGGGGGAAGCACAGATACG. Protein product: CASSIAGGSTDT. The full CDR3 protein is CASSIAGGSTDTQYF.

Note on this clone: The sequence runs out 3 residues before the end of the CDR3; the remainder is reconstructed from the germline J gene. The chain recombines TRBV19 with TRBJ1-5; 7 bases agree with TRBD1. The V and J ends lost 5 bases and 1 base, in that order; junction bases with no gene match: 5. CDR1 and CDR2 (germline): LNHDA, SQIVND (reference sequence). The CDR3 consists of 15 residues. The CDR3 DNA, read in part, is TGTGCCAGTAGTGACAGGGTGACAAGCAATCAGCCC. Translating gives CASSDRVTSNQP. The whole CDR3 protein reads CASSDRVTSNQPQHF.

About this clone: The read halts 3 residues ahead of the CDR3 end, with the missing end drawn from the germline J gene. The chain employs TRBV19 and TRBJ2-5; perhaps TRBD2 as D (6 bases). V was trimmed by 6 bases and J by 3 bases, leaving 17 bases between them. Germline values: CDR1 LNHDA, CDR2 SQIVND (reference sequence). The CDR3 has 15 amino acids. Incomplete CDR3 DNA: TGTGCCAGTAGCCACACTAGCAGTCCCAAAGAGACC. As protein: CASSHTSSPKET. The full CDR3 protein reads CASSHTSSPKETQYF.

As regards this clone: The DNA ends 3 residues before the CDR3 does, and the rest of the CDR3 is filled in from the germline J gene. The rearrangement joins TRBV19 to TRBJ1-4; D is undetermined. CDR3 length equals 14 residues. The V gene lost 5 bases and the J gene lost 2 bases, with 9 bases spanning the gap. Germline loops: CDR1 LNHDA, CDR2 SQIVND (reference sequence). The sequenced CDR3 bases are TGTGCCAGTAGTTTTTTCGGGACTAATGAAAAA. Its protein product is CASSFFGTNEK. The whole CDR3 protein is CASSFFGTNEKLFF.

Comment on this clone: The read stops 3 residues short of the end of the CDR3; the missing end is completed from the germline J gene. This chain connects TRBV4-2 to TRBJ2-5; D perhaps matches TRBD2 (5 bases). V was clipped by 0 bases and J by 2 bases, with 10 bases between them. Germline loops: CDR1 LGHNA, CDR2 YNFKEQ. The CDR3 runs to 15 residues. The CDR3 protein is CASSQDKKRQETQYF. CDR3 DNA (partial): TGTGCCAGCAGCCAAGATAAGAAGCGGCAAGAGACC.

On this clone itself: The DNA ends 3 residues before the CDR3 does, and the rest of the CDR3 is filled in from the germline J gene. The gene calls are TRBV19 and TRBJ2-7; 9 bases match TRBD2. Germline values: CDR1 LNHDA, CDR2 SQIVND (reference sequence). The CDR3 sequence is 18 residues long. The V gene end was trimmed by 7 bases and the J gene end by 6 bases; junction bases not matched to a gene: 22. Here the CDR3 reads CASNEGGSGRYGVGEQYF. CDR3 DNA (partial): TGTGCCAGTAACGAGGGAGGTAGCGGGAGATACGGAGTCGGCGAG.

As concerns this clone: The CDR3 extends 3 residues past the end of the read, so its final part is completed from the germline J gene. The chain uses TRBV25-1 and TRBJ2-3, with TRBD2 identical over 10 bases. V lost 6 bases and J lost 0; bases outside the gene matches: 12. CDR3 length equals 18 residues. CDR1 and CDR2 from the germline V gene are MGHDK and SYGVNS. The CDR3 loop is CASSLSGGGETSTDTQYF. The sequenced part of the CDR3 DNA is TGTGCCAGCAGCTTAAGCGGGGGGGGTGAGACTAGCACAGATACG.

Note on this clone: Compared with germline, one end of the junction differs, possibly owing to a read error. The CDR3 end lies 3 residues beyond the end of the read and is filled in from the germline J gene. Other DNA sequences from this sample encode an identical CDR3 as well. The rearrangement joins TRBV19 to TRBJ1-3; TRBD1 aligns across 8 bases. The germline V gene encodes CDR1 LNHDA and CDR2 SQIVND (reference sequence). This CDR3 is built from 13 residues. Here the CDR3 reads CASSRDRGNTIYF. Partial CDR3 DNA: TGTGCCAGTAGTAGAGACAGGGGAAACACT. The whole variable domain, filled in from reference TRBV19 and TRBJ1-3, reads DGGITQSPKYLFRKEGQNVTLSCEQNLNHDAMYWYRQDPGQGLRLIYYSQIVNDFQKGDIAEGYSVSREKKESFPLTVTSAQKNPTAFYLCASSRDRGNTIYFGEGSWLTVV.

Concerning this clone itself: The read gets to within 3 residues of the CDR3 end, and the germline J gene fills in the rest. V usage is TRBV7-2 and J usage is TRBJ2-3; tentative D call: TRBD2 (5 bases). From germline, CDR1 is SGHTA and CDR2 FQGNSA. The CDR3 loop spans 15 amino acids. Incomplete CDR3 DNA: TGTGCCAGCAGCTTCGGGGATCCTGGCCAAGAGACG. The encoded protein is CASSFGDPGQET. The entire CDR3 reads CASSFGDPGQETQYF.

Comment on this clone: The read finishes 3 residues shy of the CDR3 end, and the germline J gene is used to complete it. This rearrangement joins TRBV7-2 to TRBJ2-7; the match to TRBD2 covers 13 bases. Germline lookup yields CDR1 SGHTA and CDR2 FQGNSA. V lost 5 bases, J lost 6 bases, and 7 bases stayed unmatched. CDR3 length: 15 residues. The covered CDR3 bases are TGTGCCAGCAGCATCACTAGCGGGGGGGCGTTCGAG. As protein: CASSITSGGAFE. In full, the CDR3 is CASSITSGGAFEQYF.

In the case of this clone: From the germline J gene comes the end of the CDR3, since the read stops 3 residues before it. The chain recombines TRBV19 with TRBJ1-6; possible D gene TRBD1, 6 bases. This CDR3 spans 15 amino acids. Trimming cost V 6 bases and J 6 bases, with 15 bases left between them. Germline loops: CDR1 LNHDA, CDR2 SQIVND (reference sequence). The CDR3 loop is CASSRTGISNSPLHF. The CDR3 DNA, read in part, is TGTGCCAGTAGCAGAACAGGGATCTCTAATTCACCC.

Comment on this clone: The read halts 3 residues ahead of the CDR3 end, with the missing end drawn from the germline J gene. The chain recombines TRBV30 with TRBJ1-4; a possible D gene is TRBD1 (5 bases). CDR3 length equals 14 residues. Germline CDR1 and CDR2: GTSNPN and SVGIG (reference sequence). Trimming removed 3 bases from V and 2 bases from J, with 10 bases in between. CDR3 loop: CAWSPGLTNEKLFF. The part of the CDR3 DNA that was read is TGTGCCTGGAGCCCAGGGTTGACTAATGAAAAA.

As to this clone: The read terminates 3 residues ahead of where the CDR3 ends, so the germline J gene completes it. The chain combines TRBV29-1 with TRBJ2-7; weak D call: TRBD1 (10 bases). V was pared by 7 bases and J by 3 bases, with 28 bases between. The germline V gene encodes CDR1 SQVTM and CDR2 ANQGSEA. CDR3 length: 17 residues. CDR3 in amino acids: CSAQTGGLGSGSYEQYF. The covered CDR3 bases are TGCAGCGCACAGACAGGGGGCTTGGGTAGCGGGAGCTACGAG.

With respect to this clone: The CDR3 extends 3 residues past the end of the read, so its final part is completed from the germline J gene. The chain employs TRBV5-6 and TRBJ2-7; the D gene is possibly TRBD1 (6 bases). Trimming shortened V by 5 bases and J by 2 bases, and 17 bases separated the two germline ends. Germline V CDR1 and CDR2: SGHDT, YYEEEE. This CDR3 has 15 residues. CDR3 DNA (partial): TGTGCCAGCAGGCAGGGGCTAGCTACCACCTACGAG. It encodes CASRQGLATTYE. The CDR3 as a whole reads CASRQGLATTYEQYF. The whole variable domain, remainder taken from reference TRBV5-6 and TRBJ2-7, is DAGVTQSPTHLIKTRGQQVTLRCSPKSGHDTVSWYQQALGQGPQFIFQYYEEEERQRGNFPDRFSGHQFPNYSSELNVNALLLGDSALYLCASRQGLATTYEQYFGPGTRLTVT.

Concerning this clone itself: The sequenced fragment ends 3 residues before the CDR3 boundary, so the rest is inferred from the germline J gene. This chain joins TRBV5-1 and TRBJ2-1; TRBD1 matches 7 bases. The CDR3 length is 16 residues. The V gene end was trimmed by 4 bases and the J gene end by 0 bases; junction bases not matched to a gene: 7. Germline V CDR1 and CDR2: SGHRS, YFSETQ. CDR3 in amino acids: CASSPTGSSSYNEQFF. The CDR3 bases that were read are TGCGCCAGCAGCCCGACAGGGTCGAGCTCCTACAATGAG.

Incomplete CDR3 DNA: TGCAGTGCTGTTCCTATCACGTCCTTAGATACG. This gives the protein CSAVPITSLDT. The complete CDR3 reads CSAVPITSLDTQYF. The rearrangement links TRBV20-1 to TRBJ2-3; D call uncertain. The read terminates 3 residues ahead of where the CDR3 ends, so the germline J gene completes it. The CDR3 contains 14 residues. Trimming cost V 5 bases and J 5 bases, with 17 bases left between them. The V gene's germline CDR1 is DFQATT and CDR2 SNEGSKA (reference sequence).

With respect to this clone: The read terminates 3 residues before the CDR3 end, so the remaining end is supplied by the germline J gene. The chain uses TRBV20-1 and TRBJ2-2; no reliable D call. Germline V lookup: CDR1 DFQATT, CDR2 SNEGSKA (reference sequence). The V and J ends lost 1 base and 7 bases respectively, with 7 bases between them. This CDR3 has 12 residues. The CDR3 loop reads CSARANFGELFF. CDR3 DNA (partial): TGCAGTGCTAGAGCGAACTTCGGGGAG.

Details on this clone: The CDR3 goes on 3 residues after the read ends, and that part is filled in from the germline J gene. J is TRBJ1-4 and V is TRBV19; D not certain. Germline V gene data show CDR1 as LNHDA and CDR2 as SQIVND (reference sequence). The CDR3 contains 11 residues. Trimming took off 1 base at V and 10 bases at J, with 4 bases between the two ends. CDR3 bases read: TGTGCCAGTAGTATAGTCGGAAAA. The encoded protein is CASSIVGK. The entire CDR3 protein is CASSIVGKLFF.

The sequenced part of the CDR3 DNA is TGTGCCAGCACTACTAGCGGGGTCTACAATGAG. As protein: CASTTSGVYNE. The whole CDR3 protein reads CASTTSGVYNEQFF. This chain links TRBV2 with TRBJ2-1; the match to TRBD2 covers 10 bases. The CDR3 goes on 3 residues after the read ends, and that part is filled in from the germline J gene. The germline V gene encodes CDR1 SNHLY and CDR2 FYNNEI. This CDR3 has 14 amino acids. After removal of 7 bases from V and 3 bases from J, the junction contained 3 bases not matched to a gene.

As regards this clone: The read terminates 3 residues ahead of where the CDR3 ends, so the germline J gene completes it. J is TRBJ2-5 and V is TRBV5-1; TRBD2 agrees at 11 bases. J was trimmed by 5 bases and V by 4 bases; bases with no gene match: 7. The CDR3 has 15 residues. CDR1 is SGHRS and CDR2 is YFSETQ in the germline V gene. CDR3 bases read: TGCGCCAGCAGCGTCATAGCGGGGGGGACGGAGACC. Translation gives CASSVIAGGTET. The complete CDR3 reads CASSVIAGGTETQYF.

Concerning this clone: The observed sequence ends 3 residues before the CDR3 terminus, with the missing tail filled in from the germline J gene. The chain joins TRBV20-1 to TRBJ1-5; TRBD1 matches 7 bases. The V gene end was trimmed by 6 bases and the J gene end by 5 bases; junction bases not matched to a gene: 10. The CDR3 length is 14 residues. Germline V CDR1 and CDR2: DFQATT, SNEGSKA (reference sequence). CDR3 DNA (partial): TGCAGTGCCTCTCAGGGGGTGGTGGATCAGCCC. Its translation: CSASQGVVDQP. The complete CDR3 protein is CSASQGVVDQPQHF.

Note on this clone: Coverage ceases 3 residues before the CDR3 finishes, and the germline J gene fills in the end. The chain combines TRBV6-2 or TRBV6-3 with TRBJ2-3, with 10 bases identical to TRBD2. Trimming took 6 bases from V and 0 from J; bases not matched to a gene: 6. The CDR3 runs to 16 residues. Germline CDR1 is MNHEY and CDR2 is SVGEGT. CDR3 DNA, as far as it was read: TGTGCCAGCAGCCCCGGACTAGCGGTTAGCACAGATACG. This translates into CASSPGLAVSTDT. The complete CDR3 protein is CASSPGLAVSTDTQYF.

A word on this clone: Coverage ceases 3 residues before the CDR3 finishes, and the germline J gene fills in the end. The chain has TRBV27 and TRBJ2-7; no definite D call. The germline V gene has CDR1 MNHEY and CDR2 SMNVEV (reference sequence). This CDR3 contains 11 residues. Deletions cut 4 bases from V and 3 bases from J, with 4 bases between. The part of the CDR3 DNA that was read is TGTGCCAGCAGTTCGTACTACGAG. Translated, it gives CASSSYYE. The full CDR3 protein is CASSSYYEQYF.

A note on this clone: The read gets to within 3 residues of the CDR3 end, and the germline J gene fills in the rest. This chain uses TRBV30 with TRBJ2-7; 8 positions agree with TRBD1. The CDR3 extends over 12 amino acids. Germline CDR1 is GTSNPN and CDR2 is SVGIG (reference sequence). The V segment lost 3 bases and the J segment 4 bases; nucleotides outside the gene matches: 2. CDR3 sequence reads: CAWSNRGYEQYF. The sequenced part of the CDR3 DNA is TGTGCCTGGAGCAACAGGGGGTACGAG.

In regard to this clone: The read finishes 3 residues shy of the CDR3 end, and the germline J gene is used to complete it. The V and J genes are TRBV5-1 and TRBJ2-2; tentatively, D is TRBD1 (7 bases). This CDR3 spans 15 amino acids. Per the germline V gene, CDR1 is SGHRS and CDR2 is YFSETQ. The sequenced part of the CDR3 DNA is TGCGCCAGCAGCTTAACACAGGGGAGCGGGTCACCG. It specifies CASSLTQGSGSP. The entire CDR3 reads CASSLTQGSGSPLFF. The full variable domain, in which reference TRBV5-1 and TRBJ2-2 provide the parts outside the CDR3, is KAGVTQTPRYLIKTRGQQVTLSCSPISGHRSVSWYQQTPGQGLQFLFEYFSETQRNKGNFPGRFSGRQFSNSRSEMNVSTLELGDSALYLCASSLTQGSGSPLFFGEGSRLTVL.

As concerns this clone: The junction and the germline gene differ at one end; a read error may be behind it. The read terminates 3 residues before the CDR3 end, so the remaining end is supplied by the germline J gene. The chain employs TRBV19 and TRBJ1-3; tentatively, D is TRBD1 (5 bases). Germline assignment: CDR1 LNHDA and CDR2 SQIVND (reference sequence). The CDR3 is 13 amino acids. This CDR3 is CASSWGSGNTIYF. The sequenced part of the CDR3 DNA is TGTGCCAGCTCATGGGGCTCTGGAAACACA.

A remark on this clone: The read terminates 3 residues ahead of where the CDR3 ends, so the germline J gene completes it. This chain links TRBV18 with TRBJ1-2, with a tentative D call TRBD1 (6 bases). The V gene lost 0 bases and the J gene lost 6 bases, with 8 bases spanning the gap. This CDR3 has 13 residues. Germline V gene sequence: CDR1 KGHSH, CDR2 LQKENI. The CDR3 spells CASSPPSGDGYTF. The DNA read from the CDR3 is TGTGCCAGCTCACCACCGTCAGGGGATGGC.